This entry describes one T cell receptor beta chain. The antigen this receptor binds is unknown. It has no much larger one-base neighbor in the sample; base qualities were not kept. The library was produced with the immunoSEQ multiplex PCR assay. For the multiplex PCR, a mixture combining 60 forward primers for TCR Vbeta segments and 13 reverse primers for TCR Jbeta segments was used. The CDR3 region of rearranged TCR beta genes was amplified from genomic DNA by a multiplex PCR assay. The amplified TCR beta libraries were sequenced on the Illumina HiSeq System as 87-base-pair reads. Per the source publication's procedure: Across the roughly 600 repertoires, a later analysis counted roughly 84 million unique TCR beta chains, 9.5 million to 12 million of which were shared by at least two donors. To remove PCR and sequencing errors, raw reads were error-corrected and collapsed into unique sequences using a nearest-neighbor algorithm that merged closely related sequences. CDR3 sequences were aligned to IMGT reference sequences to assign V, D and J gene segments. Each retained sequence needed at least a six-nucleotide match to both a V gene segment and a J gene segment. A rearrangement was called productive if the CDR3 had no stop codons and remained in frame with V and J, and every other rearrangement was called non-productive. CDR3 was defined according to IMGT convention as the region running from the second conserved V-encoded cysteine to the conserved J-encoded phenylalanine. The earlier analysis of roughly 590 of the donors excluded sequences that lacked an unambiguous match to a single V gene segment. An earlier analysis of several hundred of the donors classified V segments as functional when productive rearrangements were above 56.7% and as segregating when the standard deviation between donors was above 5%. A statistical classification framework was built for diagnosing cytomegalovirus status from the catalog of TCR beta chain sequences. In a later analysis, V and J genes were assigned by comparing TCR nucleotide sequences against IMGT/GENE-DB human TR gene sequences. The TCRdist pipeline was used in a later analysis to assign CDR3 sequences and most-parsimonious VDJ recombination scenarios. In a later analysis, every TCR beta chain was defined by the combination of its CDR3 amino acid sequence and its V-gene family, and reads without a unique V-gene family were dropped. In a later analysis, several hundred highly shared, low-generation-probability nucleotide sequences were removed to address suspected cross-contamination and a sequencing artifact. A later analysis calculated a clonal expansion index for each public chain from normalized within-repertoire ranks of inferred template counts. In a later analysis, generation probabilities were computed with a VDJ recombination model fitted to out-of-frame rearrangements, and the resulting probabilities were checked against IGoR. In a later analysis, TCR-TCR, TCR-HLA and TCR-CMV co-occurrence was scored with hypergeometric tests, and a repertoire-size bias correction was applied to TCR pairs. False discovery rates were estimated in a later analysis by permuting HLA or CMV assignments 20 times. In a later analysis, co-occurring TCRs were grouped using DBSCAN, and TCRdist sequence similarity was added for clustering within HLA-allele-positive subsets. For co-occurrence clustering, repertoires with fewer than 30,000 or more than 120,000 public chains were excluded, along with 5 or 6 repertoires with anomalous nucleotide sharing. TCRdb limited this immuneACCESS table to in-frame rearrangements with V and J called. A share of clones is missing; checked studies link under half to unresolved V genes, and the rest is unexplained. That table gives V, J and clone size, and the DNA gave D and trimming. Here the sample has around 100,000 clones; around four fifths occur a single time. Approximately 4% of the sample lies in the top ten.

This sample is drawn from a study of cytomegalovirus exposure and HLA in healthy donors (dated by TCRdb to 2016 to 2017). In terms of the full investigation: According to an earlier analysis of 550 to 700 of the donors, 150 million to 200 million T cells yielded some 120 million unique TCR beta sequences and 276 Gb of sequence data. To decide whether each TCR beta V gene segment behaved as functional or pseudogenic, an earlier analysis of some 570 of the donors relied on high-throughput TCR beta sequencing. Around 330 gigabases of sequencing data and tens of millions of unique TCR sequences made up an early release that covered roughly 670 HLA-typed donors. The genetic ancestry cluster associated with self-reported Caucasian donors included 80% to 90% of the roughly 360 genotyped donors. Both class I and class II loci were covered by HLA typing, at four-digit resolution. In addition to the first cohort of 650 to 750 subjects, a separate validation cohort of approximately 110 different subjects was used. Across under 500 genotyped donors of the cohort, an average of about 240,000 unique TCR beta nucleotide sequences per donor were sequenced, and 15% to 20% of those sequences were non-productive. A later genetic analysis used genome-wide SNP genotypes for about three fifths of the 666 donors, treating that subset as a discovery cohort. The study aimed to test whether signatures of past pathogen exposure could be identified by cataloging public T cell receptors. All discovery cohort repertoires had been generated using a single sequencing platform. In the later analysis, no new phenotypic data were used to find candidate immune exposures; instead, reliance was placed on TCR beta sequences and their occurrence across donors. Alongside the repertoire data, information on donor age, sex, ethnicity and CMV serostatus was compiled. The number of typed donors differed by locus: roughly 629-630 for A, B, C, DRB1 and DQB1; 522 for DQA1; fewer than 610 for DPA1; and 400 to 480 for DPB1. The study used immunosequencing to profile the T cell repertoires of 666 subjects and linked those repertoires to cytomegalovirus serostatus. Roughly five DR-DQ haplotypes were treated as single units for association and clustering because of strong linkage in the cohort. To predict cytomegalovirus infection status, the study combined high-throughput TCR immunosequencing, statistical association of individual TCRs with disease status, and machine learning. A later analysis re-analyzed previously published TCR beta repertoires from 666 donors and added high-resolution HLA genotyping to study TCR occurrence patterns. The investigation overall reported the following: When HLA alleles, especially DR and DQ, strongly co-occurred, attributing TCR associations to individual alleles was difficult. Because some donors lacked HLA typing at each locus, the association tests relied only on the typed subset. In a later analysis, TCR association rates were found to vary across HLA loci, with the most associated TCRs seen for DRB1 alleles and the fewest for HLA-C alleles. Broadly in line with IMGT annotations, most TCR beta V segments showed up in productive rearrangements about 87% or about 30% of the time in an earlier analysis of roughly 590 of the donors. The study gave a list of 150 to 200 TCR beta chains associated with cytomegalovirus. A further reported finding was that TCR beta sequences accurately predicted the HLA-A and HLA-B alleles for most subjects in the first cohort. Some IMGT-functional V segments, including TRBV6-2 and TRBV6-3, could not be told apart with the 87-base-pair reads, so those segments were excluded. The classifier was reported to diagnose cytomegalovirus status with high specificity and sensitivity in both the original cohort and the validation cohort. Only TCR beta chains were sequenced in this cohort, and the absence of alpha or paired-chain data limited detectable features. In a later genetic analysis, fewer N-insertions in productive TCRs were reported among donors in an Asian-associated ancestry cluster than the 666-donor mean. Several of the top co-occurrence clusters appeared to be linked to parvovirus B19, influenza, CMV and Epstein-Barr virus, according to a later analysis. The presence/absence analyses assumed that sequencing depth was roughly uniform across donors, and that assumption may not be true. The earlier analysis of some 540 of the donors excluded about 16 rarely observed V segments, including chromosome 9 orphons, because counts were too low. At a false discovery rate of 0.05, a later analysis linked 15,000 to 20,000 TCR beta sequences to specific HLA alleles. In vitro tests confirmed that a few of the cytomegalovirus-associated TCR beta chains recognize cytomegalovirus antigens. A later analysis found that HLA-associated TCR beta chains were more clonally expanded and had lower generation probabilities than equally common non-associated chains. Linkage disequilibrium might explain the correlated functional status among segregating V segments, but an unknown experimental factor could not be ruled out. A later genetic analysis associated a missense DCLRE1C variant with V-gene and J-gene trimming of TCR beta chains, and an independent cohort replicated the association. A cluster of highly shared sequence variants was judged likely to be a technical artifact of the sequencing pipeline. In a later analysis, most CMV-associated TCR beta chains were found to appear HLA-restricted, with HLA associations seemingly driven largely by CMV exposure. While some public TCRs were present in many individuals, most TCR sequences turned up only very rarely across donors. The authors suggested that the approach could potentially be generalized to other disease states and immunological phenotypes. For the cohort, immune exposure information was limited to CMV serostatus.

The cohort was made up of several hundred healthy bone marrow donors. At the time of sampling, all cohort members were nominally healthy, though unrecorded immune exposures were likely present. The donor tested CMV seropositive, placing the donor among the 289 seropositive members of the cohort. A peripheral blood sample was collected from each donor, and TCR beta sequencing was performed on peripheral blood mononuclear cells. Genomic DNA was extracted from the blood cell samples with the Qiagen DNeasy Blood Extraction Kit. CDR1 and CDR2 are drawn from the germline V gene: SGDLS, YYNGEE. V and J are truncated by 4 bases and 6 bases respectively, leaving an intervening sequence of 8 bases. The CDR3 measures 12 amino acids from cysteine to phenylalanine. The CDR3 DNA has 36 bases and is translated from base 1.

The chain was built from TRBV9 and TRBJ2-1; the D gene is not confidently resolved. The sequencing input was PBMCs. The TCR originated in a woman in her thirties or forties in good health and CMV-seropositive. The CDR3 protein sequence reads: CASSLPGNEQFF. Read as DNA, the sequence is TGTGCCAGCAGCCTCCCCGGCAATGAGCAGTTCTTC. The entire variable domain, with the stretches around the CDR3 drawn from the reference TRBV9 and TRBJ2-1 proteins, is DSGVTQTPKHLITATGQRVTLRCSPRSGDLSVYWYQQSLDQGLQFLIQYYNGEERAKGNILERFSAQQFPDLHSELNLSSLELGDSALYFCASSLPGNEQFFGPGTRLTVL.